The table lists the clone carrying this T cell receptor beta chain with a few counts. TCR beta CDR3 sequences were amplified from RNA transcripts. During a first-round RT-PCR of the TCR CDR3, the HTBI primer set was used. Each CDR3 protein is one row after TCRdb ran MiXCR on the multiplex PCR reads. The sample carries approximately 370,000 distinct CDR3 sequences, roughly 15% recorded once. This sample was taken from a study of T cells in Graves' hyperthyroidism and ophthalmopathy. The germline V gene encodes CDR1 SEHNR and CDR2 FQNEAQ (reference sequence). This CDR3 comprises 14 residues. V was shortened by 4 bases and J by 5 bases, with 9 bases between the two germline ends. Blood from later-ophthalmopathy patients was taken at first hyperthyroidism diagnosis.

The rearrangement links TRBV7-9 to TRBJ1-6; D remains unclear. The sample was blood. This TCR was sampled from a woman aged 25-40 years with Graves' hyperthyroidism that later progressed to Graves' ophthalmopathy. CDR3 region: CASSSWENNSPLHF. CDR3 bases: TGTGCCAGCAGCTCGTGGGAGAATAATTCACCCCTCCACTTT.